Presented here are 27 T cell receptor beta chains from one specimen sequenced in a study of T-cell reconstitution after alpha-beta-depleted transplantation in children. Preparing the TCRbeta library involved the use of unique molecular identifiers. Each CDR3 protein gets one entry after TCRdb re-called the PCR reads with MiXCR. Found here are 700,000 to 950,000 distinct CDR3 sequences, roughly 15% of them singletons; the top ten hold roughly 5%. The source was PBMCs, mostly from graft donor cells, collected 360 days after TCRalphabeta/CD19-depleted stem cell transplant. Receptor source: a male patient between 10 and 17 years old who had a stem cell transplant for acute lymphoblastic leukemia, so the T cells may come from the graft donor.

Regarding this clonotype: At one end, the junction sequence differs from germline, possibly due to a read error. V usage is TRBV12-3 or TRBV12-4 and J usage is TRBJ2-1, with 7 bases aligning to TRBD2. The CDR3 spans 16 residues. Here the CDR3 DNA reads TGTGCCAGCAGTTCCCCCGGGGTCGGGGGGTACATTGAGCAGTTCTTC. It translates to CASSSPGVGGYIEQFF.

The chain has TRBV7-6 and TRBJ1-2; 10 bases are a match to TRBD1. The CDR3 is 14 residues long. The V and J ends lost 4 bases and 4 bases, in that order; junction bases with no gene match: 3. Looked up from germline, CDR1 is SGHVS and CDR2 is FNYEAQ. CDR3 DNA sequence: TGTGCCAGCAGCTATGGACAGGGGGTCTATGGCTACACCTTC. Protein sequence: CASSYGQGVYGYTF.

In this sample, this clonotype turned up once. The chain combines TRBV12-3 or TRBV12-4 with TRBJ2-1; the match to TRBD2 covers 13 bases. This CDR3 is 15 amino acids long. V was pared by 6 bases and J by 6 bases, with 5 bases of the junction left unmatched. The CDR3 bases are TGTGCCAGCAGCGGGGGACTAGCGGGAAGCAATGAGCAGTTCTTC. It translates to CASSGGLAGSNEQFF.

This chain links TRBV5-1 with TRBJ2-7; possible D gene TRBD2, 6 bases. V was trimmed by 5 bases and J by 2 bases, leaving 11 bases between them. The germline gives CDR1 SGHRS, CDR2 YFSETQ. The CDR3 contains 13 residues. CDR3: CASRFGGTYEQYF. The CDR3 DNA is TGCGCCAGCAGATTTGGGGGGACCTACGAGCAGTACTTC. The full variable domain, with the rest looked up from reference TRBV5-1 and TRBJ2-7, is KAGVTQTPRYLIKTRGQQVTLSCSPISGHRSVSWYQQTPGQGLQFLFEYFSETQRNKGNFPGRFSGRQFSNSRSEMNVSTLELGDSALYLCASRFGGTYEQYFGPGTRLTVT.

In this sample, this clonotype turned up a few times. The chain links TRBV7-9 to TRBJ2-7; 13 nucleotides match TRBD2. The CDR3 totals 16 residues. The germline CDR1 and CDR2 sequences are SEHNR and FQNEAQ (reference sequence). J lost 5 bases, V lost 3 bases, and 7 bases had no gene match. The CDR3 reads CASSFSPGLAGNEQYF. CDR3 nucleotides: TGTGCCAGCAGCTTCTCACCGGGACTAGCGGGAAACGAGCAGTACTTC.

The gene calls are TRBV7-8 and TRBJ2-7; TRBD2 might be the D (5 bases). V lost 5 bases and J lost 0, with 17 bases in between. The CDR3 loop spans 16 amino acids. CDR1 is SGHVS and CDR2 is FQNEAQ in the germline V gene. The CDR3 loop reads CASSLVRGLSSYEQYF. As DNA, the CDR3 is TGTGCCAGCAGCCTAGTTCGCGGGTTAAGCTCCTACGAGCAGTACTTC.

This chain connects TRBV7-2 to TRBJ2-5, with 7 bases aligning to TRBD2. The CDR3 has 15 amino acids. Unmatched junction bases numbered 4, after V lost 3 bases and J lost 0 bases. Looked up from germline, CDR1 is SGHTA and CDR2 is FQGNSA. The chain's CDR3 is CASSFRREYQETQYF. The CDR3 DNA reads as TGTGCCAGCAGCTTTCGGCGGGAGTACCAAGAGACCCAGTACTTC. The full variable domain, rest sourced from reference TRBV7-2 and TRBJ2-5, is GAGVSQSPSNKVTEKGKDVELRCDPISGHTALYWYRQSLGQGLEFLIYFQGNSAPDKSGLPSDRFSAERTGGSVSTLTIQRTQQEDSAVYLCASSFRREYQETQYFGPGTRLLVL.

The chain uses TRBV5-1 and TRBJ2-7, with 10 bases aligning to TRBD2. This CDR3 is built from 14 residues. Per germline, CDR1 SGHRS and CDR2 YFSETQ. Trimming at V came to 5 bases and at J to 6 bases, leaving 8 bases not matched to a gene. The CDR3 region has the DNA TGCGCCAGCAGAGCGGGAGGGCCGGAGGGCGAGCAGTACTTC. It yields the protein CASRAGGPEGEQYF.

This clonotype was recorded many times. The chain links TRBV29-1 to TRBJ1-3; D is perhaps TRBD1 (6 bases). This CDR3 has 12 amino acids. Trimming removed 4 bases from V and 2 bases from J, with 6 bases in between. The germline gives CDR1 SQVTM, CDR2 ANQGSEA. DNA for the CDR3: TGCAGCGTTGGGACAGCTGGAAACACCATATATTTT. Translating gives CSVGTAGNTIYF.

The genes are TRBV11-2 and TRBJ2-1; D ambiguous. The CDR3 extends over 16 amino acids. Germline V gene data show CDR1 as SGHAT and CDR2 as FQNNGV. The V end was cut by 1 base, the J end by 5 bases, with 15 bases between. The CDR3 DNA reads as TGTGCCAGCAGCTTAGGAGCCCTAACACCCGACAATGAGCAGTTCTTC. Residues: CASSLGALTPDNEQFF.

This sequence joins TRBV9 and TRBJ2-7; TRBD1 is a possible D gene (6 bases). Germline CDR1 and CDR2: SGDLS and YYNGEE. Trimming stripped 2 bases from V and 2 bases from J, with 11 bases between. CDR3 length: 14 amino acids. As DNA, the CDR3 is TGTGCCAGCAGCGTGGGGGCAGCTGCCTACGAGCAGTACTTC. As protein: CASSVGAAAYEQYF. Full variable domain (remainder filled in from reference TRBV9 and TRBJ2-7): DSGVTQTPKHLITATGQRVTLRCSPRSGDLSVYWYQQSLDQGLQFLIQYYNGEERAKGNILERFSAQQFPDLHSELNLSSLELGDSALYFCASSVGAAAYEQYFGPGTRLTVT.

The chain couples TRBV7-9 to TRBJ2-7; D is perhaps TRBD2 (5 bases). V was clipped by 5 bases and J by 3 bases, with 23 bases between them. Germline V gives CDR1 SEHNR, CDR2 FQNEAQ (reference sequence). CDR3 size: 17 residues. In nucleotides, the CDR3 is TGTGCCAGCAGCCAAATCCTCGCAACCTTCGGGGTCTACGAGCAGTACTTC. The encoded protein is CASSQILATFGVYEQYF.

This clonotype has just a few counts. The chain recombines TRBV18 with TRBJ2-7; D unclear. Germline-derived CDR1 and CDR2 are KGHSH and LQKENI. This CDR3 has 15 residues. Trimming cost V 1 base and J 1 base, with 11 bases left between them. The CDR3 DNA is TGTGCCAGCTCACCACAGTCGGGTAGGTCCTACGAGCAGTACTTC. Amino acids: CASSPQSGRSYEQYF. The full variable domain, completed using reference TRBV18 and TRBJ2-7, is NAGVMQNPRHLVRRRGQEARLRCSPMKGHSHVYWYRQLPEEGLKFMVYLQKENIIDESGMPKERFSAEFPKEGPSILRIQQVVRGDSAAYFCASSPQSGRSYEQYFGPGTRLTVT.

The rearrangement links TRBV6-1 to TRBJ1-1; D remains ambiguous. There are 13 residues in the CDR3. The germline V gene encodes CDR1 MNHNS and CDR2 SASEGT. Trimming removed 3 bases from V and 3 bases from J, with 8 bases in between. The DNA for the CDR3 is TGTGCCAGCAGTGAGAGAGAATACACTGAAGCTTTCTTT. Its translation: CASSEREYTEAFF.

The chain couples TRBV20-1 to TRBJ2-3, with D hard to call. The CDR3 is 11 residues long. Germline loops: CDR1 DFQATT, CDR2 SNEGSKA (reference sequence). The germline V and J ends were trimmed by 3 bases and 13 bases, with 14 bases remaining between them. CDR3 DNA: TGCAGTGCTAGTCGTCTAGAGAAGGAGTATTTT. Encoded protein: CSASRLEKEYF.

This chain joins TRBV3-1 and TRBJ2-7; TRBD2 matches 8 bases. The CDR3 runs 18 residues. CDR1 LGHDT and CDR2 YNNKEL come from the germline V gene (reference sequence). Here the CDR3 reads CTFSLGRRTSRGPYEQYF. DNA of the CDR3: TGTACCTTCAGTTTAGGACGGAGGACTAGCCGAGGTCCCTACGAGCAGTACTTC.

This clonotype was seen repeatedly, ten times or more. The chain recombines TRBV25-1 with TRBJ2-2, with D hard to call. The V end was cut by 3 bases, the J end by 4 bases, with 6 bases between. From germline, CDR1 is MGHDK and CDR2 SYGVNS. The CDR3 contains 13 residues. Here the CDR3 reads CASSDLGTGELFF. DNA for the CDR3: TGTGCCAGCAGTGATTTAGGCACCGGGGAGCTGTTTTTT.

V gene TRBV10-3 combines with J gene TRBJ2-3, with 10 bases aligning to TRBD2. This CDR3 has 18 residues. Germline V gene sequence: CDR1 ENHRY, CDR2 SYGVKD. V lost 6 bases, J lost 0 bases, and 12 bases stayed unmatched. As DNA, the CDR3 is TGTGCCATCAGCGGGATTAGCGGGAGGCCGACTAGCACAGATACGCAGTATTTT. Translating gives CAISGISGRPTSTDTQYF.

The chain couples TRBV5-1 to TRBJ2-7; 9 bases line up with TRBD1. J lost 1 base, V lost 2 bases, and 7 bases had no gene match. CDR1 is SGHRS, CDR2 YFSETQ, per germline. This CDR3 has 16 amino acids. The CDR3 loop reads CASSLATGTGSYEQYF. The CDR3 bases are TGCGCCAGCAGCTTAGCGACCGGGACAGGGTCCTACGAGCAGTACTTC.

This clonotype came up a few times. J is TRBJ1-5 and V is TRBV7-8, with D unresolved. Germline loops: CDR1 SGHVS, CDR2 FQNEAQ. V lost 5 bases and J 0 bases, leaving 11 bases between the germline ends. CDR3 length equals 15 residues. CDR3 in amino acids: CASSTTYGSNQPQHF. CDR3 in DNA: TGTGCCAGCAGCACCACTTATGGTAGCAATCAGCCCCAGCATTTT.

The V call is TRBV5-1, the J call TRBJ2-3; D could derive from TRBD1 or TRBD2 (5 bases each). Trimming took off 2 bases at V and 3 bases at J, with 13 bases between the two ends. The CDR3 covers 15 residues. Germline-derived CDR1 and CDR2 are SGHRS and YFSETQ. CDR3: CASSFPGRLTDTQYF. Written as DNA, the CDR3 is TGCGCCAGCAGCTTTCCAGGGAGACTTACAGATACGCAGTATTTT.

In this sample, this clonotype turned up many times. The CDR3 loop is CASSEGTEQYF. CDR3 DNA: TGCGCCAGCAGTGAGGGGACCGAGCAGTACTTC. The chain is built from TRBV10-1 and TRBJ2-7; D could derive from TRBD1 or TRBD2 (5 bases each). CDR3 size: 11 residues. Trimming took off 2 bases at V and 6 bases at J, with 5 bases between the two ends. The V gene's germline CDR1 is WNHNN and CDR2 SYGVQD (reference sequence).

Only a few counts were recorded for this clonotype. The CDR3, as DNA: TGCAGCGTCCCCTGGCTAGGTGGGATATCCTACAATGAGCAGTTCTTC. Translated: CSVPWLGGISYNEQFF. The chain joins TRBV29-1 to TRBJ2-1; no clear D gene. V lost 6 bases and J 1 base, leaving 19 bases between the germline ends. Per germline, CDR1 SQVTM and CDR2 ANQGSEA. The CDR3 length is 16 residues.

The chain is built from TRBV7-3 and TRBJ2-2; 8 nucleotides line up with TRBD1. Trimming at V came to 5 bases and at J to 6 bases, leaving 11 bases not matched to a gene. This CDR3 comprises 16 residues. Germline assignment: CDR1 SGHTA and CDR2 FQGTGA. CDR3 protein: CASSIIGQGRAGELFF. CDR3 in DNA: TGTGCCAGCAGCATAATAGGACAGGGTCGGGCCGGGGAGCTGTTTTTT.

J is TRBJ1-1 and V is TRBV5-1; 7 positions agree with TRBD1. V shed 2 bases and J 6 bases; nucleotides not matched to a gene: 4. The germline V gene has CDR1 SGHRS and CDR2 YFSETQ. This CDR3 has 13 amino acids. The DNA of the CDR3 is TGCGCCAGCAGCTTCAGGGGGGACGCTGAAGCTTTCTTT. This translates into CASSFRGDAEAFF.

This clonotype has ten or more counts. The J gene is TRBJ2-3, the V gene TRBV27; tentative D call: TRBD1 (5 bases). Trimming left V 7 bases short and J 2 bases short, with 10 bases between. Germline assignment: CDR1 MNHEY and CDR2 SMNVEV (reference sequence). This CDR3 spans 13 amino acids. The CDR3 region has the DNA TGTGCCAGCAAAAACAGGAACACAGATACGCAGTATTTT. This translates into CASKNRNTDTQYF.

The rearrangement uses TRBV29-1 and TRBJ1-4; TRBD1 is a possible D gene (6 bases). CDR3 length equals 13 residues. The V gene's germline CDR1 is SQVTM and CDR2 ANQGSEA. V was shortened by 3 bases and J by 12 bases, with 17 bases between the two germline ends. The CDR3 nucleotides read TGCAGCGTTGACAGGGGCGCCTTGGGCGAACTGTTTTTT. Amino acid sequence: CSVDRGALGELFF.